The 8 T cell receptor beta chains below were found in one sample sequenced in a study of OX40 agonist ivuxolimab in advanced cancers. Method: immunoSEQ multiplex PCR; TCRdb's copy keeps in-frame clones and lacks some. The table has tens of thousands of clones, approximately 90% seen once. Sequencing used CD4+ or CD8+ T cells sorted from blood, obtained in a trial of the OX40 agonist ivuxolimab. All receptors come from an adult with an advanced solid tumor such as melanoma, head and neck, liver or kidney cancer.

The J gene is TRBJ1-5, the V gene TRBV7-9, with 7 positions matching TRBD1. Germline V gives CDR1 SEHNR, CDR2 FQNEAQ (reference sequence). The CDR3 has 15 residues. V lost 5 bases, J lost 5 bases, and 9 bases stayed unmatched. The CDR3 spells CASSLTSQGDQPQHF. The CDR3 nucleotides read TGTGCCAGCAGCCTAACCTCTCAGGGGGATCAGCCCCAGCATTTT.

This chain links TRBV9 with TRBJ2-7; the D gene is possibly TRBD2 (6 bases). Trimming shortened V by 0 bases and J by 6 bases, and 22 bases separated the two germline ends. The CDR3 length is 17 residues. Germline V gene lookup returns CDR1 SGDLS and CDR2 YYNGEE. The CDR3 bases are TGTGCCAGCAGCGTAGGTGGGAGGTATGTTTCAGGCGTCGAGCAGTACTTC. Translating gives CASSVGGRYVSGVEQYF.

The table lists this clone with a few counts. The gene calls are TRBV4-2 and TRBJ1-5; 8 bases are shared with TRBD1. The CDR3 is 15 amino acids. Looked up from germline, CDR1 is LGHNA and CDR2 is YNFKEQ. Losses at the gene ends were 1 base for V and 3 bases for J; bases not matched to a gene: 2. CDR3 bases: TGTGCCAGCAGCCAAGGGACAGGGAACAATCAGCCCCAGCATTTT. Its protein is CASSQGTGNNQPQHF.

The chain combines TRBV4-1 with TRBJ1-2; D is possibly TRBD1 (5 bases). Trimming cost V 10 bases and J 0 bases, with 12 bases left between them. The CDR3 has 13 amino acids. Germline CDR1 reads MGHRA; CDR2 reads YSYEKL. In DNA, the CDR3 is TGCGCCAAAAGACAGCTCCCTAACTATGGCTACACCTTC. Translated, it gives CAKRQLPNYGYTF.

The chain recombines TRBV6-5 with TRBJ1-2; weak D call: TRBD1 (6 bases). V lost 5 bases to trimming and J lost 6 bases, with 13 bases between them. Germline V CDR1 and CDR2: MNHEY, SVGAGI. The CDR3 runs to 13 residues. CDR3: CASSQSRGDGYTF. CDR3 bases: TGTGCCAGCAGTCAGAGCAGGGGAGATGGCTACACCTTC.

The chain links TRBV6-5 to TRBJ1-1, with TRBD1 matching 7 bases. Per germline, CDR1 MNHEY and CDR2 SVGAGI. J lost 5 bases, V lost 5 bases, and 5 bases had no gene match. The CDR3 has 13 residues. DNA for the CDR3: TGTGCCAGCAGTACACTGACAGGGACTGAAGCTTTCTTT. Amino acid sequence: CASSTLTGTEAFF.

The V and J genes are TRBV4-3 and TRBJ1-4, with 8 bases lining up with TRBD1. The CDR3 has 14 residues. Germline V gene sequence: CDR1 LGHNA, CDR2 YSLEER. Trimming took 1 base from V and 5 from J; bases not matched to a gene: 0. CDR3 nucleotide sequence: TGCGCCAGCAGCCAAGGGACAGGGAATGAAAAACTGTTTTTT. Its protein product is CASSQGTGNEKLFF.

The CDR3 sequence is CASSHRVSTDTQYF. CDR3 sequence (DNA): TGTGCCAGCAGCCACCGAGTTAGCACAGATACGCAGTATTTT. The rearrangement uses TRBV14 and TRBJ2-3; unclear D gene. Trimming took 3 bases from V and 0 from J, leaving 7 bases between them. Germline V gives CDR1 SGHDN, CDR2 FVKESK. This CDR3 has 14 amino acids.